The 10 T cell receptor beta chains below were found in one sample sequenced in a study of blood T cell repertoires in COVID-19. Sequencing was performed with immunoSEQ multiplex PCR; in TCRdb, only in-frame clones are kept and a portion is missing. The table includes approximately 50,000 clones, 80% to 95% detected once. Sequencing input: peripheral blood. Every receptor here comes from a man aged 45 to 65 with active COVID-19.

This chain links TRBV12-3 or TRBV12-4 with TRBJ2-7; maybe TRBD2 (6 bases). The length of the CDR3 is 13 residues. V was shortened by 6 bases and J by 1 base, with 10 bases between the two germline ends. The CDR3 loop reads CASSHSGSYEQYF. The CDR3 nucleotides read TGTGCCAGCAGCCATAGCGGTTCCTACGAGCAGTACTTC.

The J gene is TRBJ2-2, the V gene TRBV2, with 7 bases lining up with TRBD2. Germline V gene data show CDR1 as SNHLY and CDR2 as FYNNEI. The CDR3 has 15 residues. The J segment lost 1 base and the V segment lost 5 bases, leaving 4 bases of the junction unmatched. CDR3 sequence reads: CASSPPSGNTGELFF. The DNA of the CDR3 is TGTGCCAGCAGTCCCCCTAGCGGGAACACCGGGGAGCTGTTTTTT.

V and J are TRBV10-1 and TRBJ2-1; tentative D call: TRBD1 (6 bases). This CDR3 is 14 amino acids long. Germline values: CDR1 WNHNN, CDR2 SYGVQD (reference sequence). Trimming took 5 bases from V and 6 from J, leaving 14 bases between them. CDR3 nucleotides: TGCGCCAGCAGTAGACAGGTCCTGGGCAATGAGCAGTTCTTC. Its translation is CASSRQVLGNEQFF.

The V gene is TRBV18, the J gene TRBJ1-5, with a weak D call TRBD1 (5 bases). The CDR3 contains 14 residues. The germline V gene encodes CDR1 KGHSH and CDR2 LQKENI. V was trimmed by 4 bases and J by 6 bases, leaving 13 bases between them. CDR3 DNA: TGTGCCAGCTCACGTGCCCGGGGGACTCAGCCCCAGCATTTT. Its protein product is CASSRARGTQPQHF.

This chain connects TRBV19 to TRBJ1-5, with D maybe TRBD1 (5 bases). The length of the CDR3 is 15 residues. The germline gives CDR1 LNHDA, CDR2 SQIVND (reference sequence). V lost 6 bases, J lost 0 bases, and 12 bases lay in between. The CDR3 sequence: CASSRTHYSNQPQHF. CDR3 in DNA: TGTGCCAGTAGCCGGACACACTATAGCAATCAGCCCCAGCATTTT.

The V call is TRBV28, the J call TRBJ1-2, with D unclear. V lost 2 bases to trimming and J lost 8 bases, with 12 bases between them. Germline V gene data show CDR1 as MDHEN and CDR2 as SYDVKM. The CDR3 runs 13 residues. Here the CDR3 reads CASSLPPPRGYTF. In nucleotides, the CDR3 is TGTGCCAGCAGTTTACCCCCTCCGAGGGGCTACACCTTC.

This clone was observed once. This chain joins TRBV14 and TRBJ1-2; 11 bases are shared with TRBD1. In germline, CDR1 is SGHDN, CDR2 FVKESK. The CDR3 runs 17 residues. Unmatched junction bases numbered 9, after V lost 3 bases and J lost 3 bases. CDR3: CASSHHLDRGLYYGYTF. The CDR3 bases are TGTGCCAGCAGCCATCACCTGGACAGGGGGCTTTACTATGGCTACACCTTC.

This chain uses TRBV7-2 with TRBJ2-3; D is perhaps TRBD2 (6 bases). This CDR3 region has 17 residues. Trimming shortened V by 6 bases and J by 1 base, and 20 bases separated the two germline ends. Germline CDR1 and CDR2: SGHTA and FQGNSA. CDR3 loop: CASSLSHLGGGTDTQYF. For the CDR3, the DNA is TGTGCCAGCAGTTTGTCCCATCTCGGCGGGGGCACAGATACGCAGTATTTT.

V and J are TRBV19 and TRBJ1-5, with TRBD1 matching over 9 bases. CDR3 length: 20 amino acids. The germline V gene has CDR1 LNHDA and CDR2 SQIVND (reference sequence). J lost 2 bases, V lost 2 bases, and 16 bases had no gene match. CDR3 coding DNA: TGTGCCAGTAGTATAATTTTCGGGACAGGGCCCGCTTGGGGCAATCAGCCCCAGCATTTT. Its translation is CASSIIFGTGPAWGNQPQHF.

This clone was seen a handful of times. The chain carries TRBV5-1 and TRBJ2-5; 7 positions match TRBD1. The J segment lost 3 bases and the V segment lost 0 bases, leaving 5 bases of the junction unmatched. The CDR3 length is 15 residues. The germline V gene encodes CDR1 SGHRS and CDR2 YFSETQ. The DNA for the CDR3 is TGCGCCAGCAGCTTGGCACAGGGGAGAAAAGAGACCCAGTACTTC. This translates into CASSLAQGRKETQYF.